This T cell receptor (beta chain) was sequenced during a study of T cell responses to AZD1222 COVID-19 vaccine. Across the whole study: Second-dose groups at about 4 or about 12 weeks were pooled. Study conclusions and caveats: White British ancestry dominated among donors, who included more females, and clonal diversity was possibly underestimated. Only a handful of AZD1222 recipients were seropositive at baseline.

As to this clone: As yet, its antigen is unknown.

Trimming took 0 bases from V and 1 from J; bases not matched to a gene: 2. The germline V gene has CDR1 SGHRS and CDR2 YFSETQ. CDR3 length equals 16 residues. Measured with immunoSEQ multiplex PCR; TCRdb has only the in-frame clones, and not every one. The sample lists about 150,000 clones; about nine tenths were seen once. This clonotype originated in an adult in good health. The J gene is TRBJ2-5, the V gene TRBV5-1, with 11 nucleotides matching TRBD2. The material was peripheral blood, obtained on day 0 of AZD1222 vaccination. The CDR3 bases are TGCGCCAGCAGCTTGGGACTAGCGGGGACCCAAGAGACCCAGTACTTC. It codes for CASSLGLAGTQETQYF. Full variable domain (rest looked up from reference TRBV5-1 and TRBJ2-5): KAGVTQTPRYLIKTRGQQVTLSCSPISGHRSVSWYQQTPGQGLQFLFEYFSETQRNKGNFPGRFSGRQFSNSRSEMNVSTLELGDSALYLCASSLGLAGTQETQYFGPGTRLLVL.